The sequence of this T cell receptor beta chain was determined in a study of tumor-infiltrating lymphocytes in primary liver carcinoma (dated by TCRdb to the late 2010s). Regarding the study in general: Of the five patients, three men and two women aged 30 to 69 years, four had hepatocellular carcinoma and one had combined HCC and intrahepatic cholangiocarcinoma. The tumors of the five patients were staged as T1-T3 N0M0, with maximum diameters ranging from about 4.2 to 11 cm. Samples yielded roughly 3.5 to 7.13 million productive TCRbeta reads; read depth did not differ significantly between tissue types. The study combined TCRbeta repertoire sequencing, expression microarrays and whole-exome sequencing across five regions of each liver tumor, with adjacent normal tissue and blood. A total of around 35 specimens from 5 patients went through TCRbeta repertoire sequencing, namely 25 tumor regions, 5 adjacent noncancerous liver tissues and 5 peripheral blood samples. Repertoires from technical replicates were highly reproducible, with mean shared-clone rates around 0.87 and correlation coefficients above 0.95. Results the study describes overall, beyond this receptor: Compared with blood, tumors had a significantly larger share of the repertoire taken up by the top 250 clones (p = 0.039). Comparison of CD4+ and CD8+ T cell repertoires was precluded by the use of bulk unsorted samples. Pairs of tumor regions showed greater repertoire overlap (mean about 36%) than tumor-adjacent pairs (17%) or tumor-blood pairs (roughly 15%), which is consistent with antigen-driven expansion. Only the TCR beta chain was sequenced, which likely underestimates true repertoire diversity because unpaired alpha chains were not captured. With just 4 or 5 patients in the study, the authors point out that the findings should be validated in a larger study.

Total RNA and DNA were co-extracted without cell sorting from around 20-30 mg of bulk tissue using the AllPrep DNA/RNA mini kit. Surgical resection was performed in China between November 2015 and early 2016 on about 5 patients with histopathologically diagnosed primary liver carcinoma. At the time of sampling, the patients were treatment-naive and had chronic HBV infection. Each fresh piece of tumor and adjacent tissue was cut in two, with one half stored in RNAlater at -80 degrees C and the other half sent for histology. This clonotype was recorded many times. Its antigen remains unidentified. There are no base qualities to consult, and no much larger clone falls within one base. Using a constant-region primer and ProtoScript II reverse transcriptase, TCRbeta-specific cDNA was reverse-transcribed from 450 to 650 ng total RNA. Three nested multiplex PCR rounds, following a slightly modified ARM-PCR procedure, were used to build the TCRbeta libraries. Each of the first two PCR rounds ran for 9 to 10 cycles using multiplex TRBV1-TRBV30 forward primers together with a Cbeta reverse primer. Sample barcodes and Illumina adapters were attached in a final 25-cycle PCR using Deep VentR polymerase. Before sequencing, amplicons of 200-500 bp were gel-purified using a QIAquick gel extraction kit. An Illumina HiSeq 2500 was used to sequence the TCRbeta amplicons, generating 250-bp paired-end reads. The study's processing was this. Reads were quality-trimmed with Trimmomatic v0.33, and paired reads were merged with FLASH v1.2.11 to recover full CDR3 sequences. V, D and J germline segments were assigned to the rearranged TCRbeta sequences using MiGEC v1.2.1b. VDJtools v1.0.0 computed clonotype statistics and Shannon-Wiener diversity indices. To reduce sampling bias, subsequent analyses other than the diversity analysis used only the 250 most abundant clonotypes in each sample. Through fastp at Q25 and MiXCR, TCRdb rebuilt clones from the public reads, retaining in-frame beta chains. When rows share a CDR3 protein, they turn into one entry using the most common DNA and genes. TCRdb, not the original authors, processed these V and J calls. The sample contains 95,000 to 150,000 distinct CDR3 sequences, roughly 75% of them found a single time. The ten largest clonotypes hold roughly 8.1% of the sample.

From a lookup of the germline V gene, CDR1 and CDR2 are MDHEN and SYDVKM. The CDR3, from cysteine to phenylalanine, totals 14 residues. The CDR3 DNA has 42 bases and is translated from base 1. Deletion took 5 bases off V and 4 bases off J, with a span of 12 bases between the germline ends. The chain links TRBV28 with TRBJ1-5; no D gene can be assigned with confidence. Sequenced sample: tumor-adjacent normal liver tissue. The TCR originated in a woman aged 55-69 years with primary liver carcinoma and hepatitis B virus infection. CDR3 reads: CASSQIRTNQPQHF. The nucleotides read TGTGCCAGCAGTCAAATCCGAACGAATCAGCCCCAGCATTTT.